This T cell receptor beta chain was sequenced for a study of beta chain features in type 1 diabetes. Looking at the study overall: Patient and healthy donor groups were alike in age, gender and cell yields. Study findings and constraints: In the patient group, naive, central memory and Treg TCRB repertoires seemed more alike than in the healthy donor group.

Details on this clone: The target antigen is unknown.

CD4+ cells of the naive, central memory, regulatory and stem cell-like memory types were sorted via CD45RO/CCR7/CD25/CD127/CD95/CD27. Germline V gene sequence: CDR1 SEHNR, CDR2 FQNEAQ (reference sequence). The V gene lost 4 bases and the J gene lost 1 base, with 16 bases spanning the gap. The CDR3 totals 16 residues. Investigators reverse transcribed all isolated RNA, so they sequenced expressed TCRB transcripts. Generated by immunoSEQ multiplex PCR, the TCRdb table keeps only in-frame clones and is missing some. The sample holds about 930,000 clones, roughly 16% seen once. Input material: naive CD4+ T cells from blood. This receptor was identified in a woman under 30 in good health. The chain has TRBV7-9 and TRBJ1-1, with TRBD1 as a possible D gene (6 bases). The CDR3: CASSSGAGLTNTEAFF. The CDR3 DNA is TGTGCCAGCAGCTCGGGGGCAGGGCTGACGAACACTGAAGCTTTCTTT.